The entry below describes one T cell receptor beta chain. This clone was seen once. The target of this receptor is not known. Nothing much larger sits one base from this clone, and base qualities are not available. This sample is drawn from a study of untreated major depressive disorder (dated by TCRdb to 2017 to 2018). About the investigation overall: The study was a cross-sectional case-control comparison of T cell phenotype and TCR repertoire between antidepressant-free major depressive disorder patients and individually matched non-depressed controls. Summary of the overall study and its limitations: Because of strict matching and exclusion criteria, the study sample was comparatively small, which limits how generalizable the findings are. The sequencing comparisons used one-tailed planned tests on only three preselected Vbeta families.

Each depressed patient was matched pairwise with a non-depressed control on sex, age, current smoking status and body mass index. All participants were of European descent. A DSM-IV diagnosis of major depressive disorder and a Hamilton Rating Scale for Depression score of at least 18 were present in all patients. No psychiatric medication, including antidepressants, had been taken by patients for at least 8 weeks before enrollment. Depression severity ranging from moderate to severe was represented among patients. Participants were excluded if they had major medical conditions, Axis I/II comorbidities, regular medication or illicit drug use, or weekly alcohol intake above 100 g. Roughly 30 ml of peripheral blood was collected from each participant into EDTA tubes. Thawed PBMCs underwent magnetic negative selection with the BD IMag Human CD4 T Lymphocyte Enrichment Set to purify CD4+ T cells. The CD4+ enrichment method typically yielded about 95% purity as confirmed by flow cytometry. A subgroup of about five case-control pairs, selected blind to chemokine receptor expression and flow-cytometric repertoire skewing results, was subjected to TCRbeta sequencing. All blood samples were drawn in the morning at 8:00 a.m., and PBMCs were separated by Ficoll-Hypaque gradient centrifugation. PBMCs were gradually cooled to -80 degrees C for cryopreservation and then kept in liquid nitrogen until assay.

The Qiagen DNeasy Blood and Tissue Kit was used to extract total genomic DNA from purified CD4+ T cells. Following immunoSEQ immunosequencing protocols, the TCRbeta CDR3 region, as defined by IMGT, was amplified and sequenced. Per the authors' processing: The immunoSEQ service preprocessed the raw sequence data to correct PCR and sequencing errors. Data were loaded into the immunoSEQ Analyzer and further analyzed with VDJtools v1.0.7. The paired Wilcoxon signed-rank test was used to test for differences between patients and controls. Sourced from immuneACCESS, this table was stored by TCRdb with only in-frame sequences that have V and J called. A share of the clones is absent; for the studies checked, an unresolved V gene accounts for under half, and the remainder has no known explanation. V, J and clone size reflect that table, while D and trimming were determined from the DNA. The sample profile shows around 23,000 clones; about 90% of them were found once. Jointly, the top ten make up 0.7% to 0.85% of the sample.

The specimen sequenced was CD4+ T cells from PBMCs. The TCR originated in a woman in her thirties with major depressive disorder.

The DNA sequence is TGCGCCAGCAGCTTGGCCGGTCTAGCGGGATATGAGCAGTTCTTC. This gives the protein CASSLAGLAGYEQFF. Here the chain combines TRBV5-1 and TRBJ2-1; 9 of the junction bases match TRBD2. From cysteine to phenylalanine, the CDR3 is 15 amino acids long. The DNA shown is the 45-base CDR3, in frame from base 1. CDR1 and CDR2 (SGHRS, YFSETQ) derive from the germline V gene. Compared with germline, V lacks 0 bases and J lacks 8 bases; bases without a gene match: 6.